The rows below give T cell receptor beta chains drawn from one sample of a study of cytomegalovirus exposure and HLA in healthy donors. Assay used: immunoSEQ multiplex PCR; TCRdb lists only in-frame clones, some missing. The profile covers 130,000 to 150,000 clones, with roughly four fifths appearing a single time and around 10% taken by the ten largest. Specimen: PBMCs. The receptors shown here come from a woman aged 55-75 years in good health and CMV-seropositive. Both conserved end residues are part of each CDR3. Each record gives: D gene, J gene, clone size, V gene, CDR3 protein, CDR3 DNA. D genes are given only for firm matches. Clone size is given for some rows only: seen once, a few or many times, or a class if the clone is expanded.

D: TRBD1
J: TRBJ1-4
size: .
V: TRBV28
CDR3: CASKSEQGGKLFF
DNA: TGTGCCAGCAAGTCCGAGCAGGGGGGAAAACTGTTTTTT

D: .
J: TRBJ2-7
size: .
V: TRBV28
CDR3: CASRVQMGGPSYEQYF
DNA: TGTGCCAGCAGGGTACAAATGGGTGGGCCCTCCTACGAGCAGTACTTC

D: TRBD2
J: TRBJ2-3
size: .
V: TRBV5-1
CDR3: CASSRPGWREADTQYF
DNA: TGCGCCAGCAGCCGGCCTGGGTGGCGGGAGGCTGATACGCAGTATTTT

D: .
J: TRBJ1-3
size: few
V: TRBV28
CDR3: CASSYGSLGGNTIYF
DNA: TGTGCCAGCAGTTATGGGAGCCTGGGGGGAAACACCATATATTTT

D: TRBD1
J: TRBJ2-3
size: .
V: TRBV7-9
CDR3: CASSPGQGSTDTQYF
DNA: TGTGCCAGCAGCCCGGGACAGGGGAGCACAGATACGCAGTATTTT

D: TRBD1
J: TRBJ2-1
size: .
V: TRBV25-1
CDR3: CASSSDRASNEQFF
DNA: TGTGCCAGCAGTTCGGACAGGGCGAGCAATGAGCAGTTCTTC

D: .
J: TRBJ1-2
size: .
V: TRBV7-9
CDR3: CASSSGGVTYGYTF
DNA: TGTGCCAGCAGCTCGGGAGGGGTAACGTATGGCTACACCTTC

D: .
J: TRBJ1-5
size: .
V: TRBV7-9
CDR3: CASSLGVGPQPQHF
DNA: TGTGCCAGCAGCTTAGGTGTGGGCCCTCAGCCCCAGCATTTT

D: .
J: TRBJ2-7
size: .
V: TRBV30
CDR3: CAWSVANYEQYF
DNA: TGTGCCTGGAGTGTAGCGAACTACGAGCAGTACTTC

D: TRBD2
J: TRBJ2-3
size: .
V: TRBV7-2
CDR3: CASSLLAGAWQDTQYF
DNA: TGTGCCAGCAGCTTACTAGCGGGAGCCTGGCAAGATACGCAGTATTTT

D: .
J: TRBJ2-7
size: .
V: TRBV5-1
CDR3: CASSWGRGPYEQYF
DNA: TGCGCCAGCAGCTGGGGCAGGGGACCTTACGAGCAGTACTTC

D: TRBD2
J: TRBJ2-1
size: once
V: TRBV7-8
CDR3: CASSSFGGLASYEQFF
DNA: TGTGCCAGCAGCTCCTTTGGGGGACTAGCGTCGTATGAGCAGTTCTTC

D: .
J: TRBJ2-7
size: .
V: TRBV11-2
CDR3: CASSPGVYEQYF
DNA: TGTGCCAGCAGTCCGGGAGTCTACGAGCAGTACTTC

D: TRBD1
J: TRBJ2-3
size: .
V: TRBV5-4
CDR3: CASSLDPGQVADTQYF
DNA: TGTGCCAGCAGCTTGGACCCGGGACAGGTAGCAGATACGCAGTATTTT

D: TRBD1
J: TRBJ1-1
size: .
V: TRBV6-5
CDR3: CASSNPGQGPTEAFF
DNA: TGTGCCAGCAGCAATCCGGGACAGGGACCCACTGAAGCTTTCTTT

D: TRBD1
J: TRBJ1-4
size: .
V: TRBV5-4
CDR3: CASSLGGTVNNEKLFF
DNA: TGTGCCAGCAGCTTGGGGGGGACAGTTAATAATGAAAAACTGTTTTTT

D: TRBD1
J: TRBJ2-7
size: few
V: TRBV19
CDR3: CASRRDGQAPQQYF
DNA: TGTGCCAGTCGCAGGGACGGACAGGCCCCACAGCAGTACTTC

D: .
J: TRBJ2-5
size: .
V: TRBV7-8
CDR3: CASSPAERETQYF
DNA: TGTGCCAGCAGCCCAGCAGAGCGGGAGACCCAGTACTTC

D: TRBD2
J: TRBJ2-7
size: .
V: TRBV7-2
CDR3: CASSLSSGSVEQYF
DNA: TGTGCCAGCAGCTTGTCTAGCGGGAGTGTCGAGCAGTACTTC

D: TRBD1
J: TRBJ1-4
size: .
V: TRBV5-4
CDR3: CASSLSQGANEKLFF
DNA: TGTGCCAGCAGCTTGTCCCAGGGGGCTAATGAAAAACTGTTTTTT

D: TRBD1
J: TRBJ1-4
size: .
V: TRBV7-8
CDR3: CASSLRRQGPEKLFF
DNA: TGTGCCAGCAGCTTACGGCGACAGGGGCCTGAAAAACTGTTTTTT

D: TRBD1
J: TRBJ2-2
size: .
V: TRBV7-9
CDR3: CASSLGTGEAGELFF
DNA: TGTGCCAGCAGCTTGGGGACAGGGGAGGCCGGGGAGCTGTTTTTT

D: TRBD1
J: TRBJ2-5
size: .
V: TRBV6-5
CDR3: CASSYRGPQETQYF
DNA: TGTGCCAGCAGTTACAGGGGGCCGCAAGAGACCCAGTACTTC

D: .
J: TRBJ2-5
size: .
V: TRBV9
CDR3: CASSVTEQETQYF
DNA: TGTGCCAGCAGCGTGACAGAGCAAGAGACCCAGTACTTC

D: .
J: TRBJ1-1
size: few
V: TRBV28
CDR3: CASSSPLSGTEAFF
DNA: TGTGCCAGCAGTTCCCCCCTGTCGGGGACTGAAGCTTTCTTT

D: .
J: TRBJ1-2
size: .
V: TRBV6-6
CDR3: CASSPGLRGYTF
DNA: TGTGCCAGCAGCCCAGGGTTAAGAGGCTACACCTTC

D: .
J: TRBJ1-2
size: once
V: TRBV19
CDR3: CASSILTSDGYTF
DNA: TGTGCCAGTAGTATCTTGACAAGTGATGGCTACACCTTC

D: TRBD2
J: TRBJ2-5
size: .
V: TRBV7-2
CDR3: CASSLVSGPRETQYF
DNA: TGTGCCAGCAGCTTAGTTAGCGGGCCAAGGGAGACCCAGTACTTC

D: TRBD1
J: TRBJ1-4
size: few
V: TRBV6-5
CDR3: CASSYSSGTGGEKLFF
DNA: TGTGCCAGCAGTTACTCATCCGGGACAGGGGGCGAAAAACTGTTTTTT

D: TRBD1
J: TRBJ2-3
size: .
V: TRBV7-3
CDR3: CASSSTGKATDTQYF
DNA: TGTGCCAGCAGCTCGACAGGGAAGGCCACAGATACGCAGTATTTT

D: TRBD1
J: TRBJ2-7
size: .
V: TRBV28
CDR3: CASSNLRDRGWYEQYF
DNA: TGTGCCAGCAGTAACCTCCGGGACAGGGGTTGGTACGAGCAGTACTTC

D: TRBD2
J: TRBJ2-5
size: .
V: TRBV7-7
CDR3: CASSPRLAGVETQYF
DNA: TGTGCTAGCAGCCCGAGACTAGCGGGAGTGGAGACCCAGTACTTC

D: .
J: TRBJ1-6
size: .
V: TRBV7-6
CDR3: CASSPIQGMPNSPLHF
DNA: TGTGCCAGCAGCCCTATCCAGGGGATGCCTAATTCACCCCTCCACTTT

D: .
J: TRBJ1-2
size: .
V: TRBV2
CDR3: CASSVLGGSGYTF
DNA: TGTGCCAGCAGTGTGCTAGGGGGTAGTGGCTACACCTTC

D: TRBD2
J: TRBJ2-1
size: .
V: TRBV7-2
CDR3: CASRPKSLAGMYEQFF
DNA: TGTGCCAGCCGCCCGAAGTCGCTAGCGGGAATGTATGAGCAGTTCTTC

D: TRBD2
J: TRBJ2-5
size: .
V: TRBV29-1
CDR3: CSVDTSGIQETQYF
DNA: TGCAGCGTTGATACTAGCGGGATCCAAGAGACCCAGTACTTC

D: .
J: TRBJ2-3
size: .
V: TRBV7-9
CDR3: CASSGIGVSTDTQYF
DNA: TGTGCCAGCAGCGGGATCGGGGTCAGCACAGATACGCAGTATTTT

D: TRBD2
J: TRBJ2-5
size: .
V: TRBV18
CDR3: CASSPNSGSEETQYF
DNA: TGTGCCAGCTCACCAAATAGCGGGAGTGAGGAGACCCAGTACTTC

D: .
J: TRBJ2-2
size: .
V: TRBV7-6
CDR3: CASSLVGGQSPQMNTGELFF
DNA: TGTGCCAGCAGCTTAGTTGGAGGCCAGAGCCCTCAAATGAACACCGGGGAGCTGTTTTTT

D: .
J: TRBJ2-1
size: .
V: TRBV21-1
CDR3: CASVVPFF
DNA: TGTGCCTCAGTGGTACCGTTCTTC

D: .
J: TRBJ1-4
size: .
V: TRBV28
CDR3: CASSLHSNYEKLFF
DNA: TGTGCCAGCAGTTTACACAGTAACTATGAAAAACTGTTTTTT

D: TRBD2
J: TRBJ2-7
size: .
V: TRBV4-1
CDR3: CASSQRTSGSKDEQYF
DNA: TGCGCCAGCAGCCAAAGAACTAGCGGGAGTAAGGACGAGCAGTACTTC

D: TRBD2
J: TRBJ2-3
size: .
V: TRBV28
CDR3: CASRPPGLGASDTQYF
DNA: TGTGCCAGCAGGCCCCCCGGACTAGGTGCGTCAGATACGCAGTATTTT

D: TRBD1
J: TRBJ2-7
size: few
V: TRBV9
CDR3: CASSVDGTGVGEQYF
DNA: TGTGCCAGCAGCGTAGATGGGACAGGGGTAGGTGAGCAGTACTTC

D: .
J: TRBJ2-3
size: .
V: TRBV10-2
CDR3: CASSLARDTQYF
DNA: TGCGCCAGCAGCTTAGCCCGGGATACGCAGTATTTT

D: TRBD1
J: TRBJ1-4
size: once
V: TRBV27
CDR3: CATSTGVDEKLFF
DNA: TGTGCCACTTCGACAGGGGTAGACGAAAAACTGTTTTTT

D: .
J: TRBJ1-5
size: once
V: TRBV28
CDR3: CASSLPAGSNQPQHF
DNA: TGTGCCAGCAGCCTACCGGCGGGGAGCAATCAGCCCCAGCATTTT

D: .
J: TRBJ2-5
size: once
V: TRBV11-3
CDR3: CASSTQGSETQYF
DNA: TGTGCCAGCAGCACCCAGGGGTCGGAGACCCAGTACTTC

D: .
J: TRBJ2-5
size: .
V: TRBV15
CDR3: CATSRVGIRGQETQYF
DNA: TGTGCCACCAGCAGGGTTGGGATTAGGGGCCAAGAGACCCAGTACTTC

D: .
J: TRBJ2-3
size: .
V: TRBV2
CDR3: CASTWGVDTQYF
DNA: TGTGCCAGCACGTGGGGAGTAGATACGCAGTATTTT

D: TRBD2
J: TRBJ2-4
size: .
V: TRBV5-1
CDR3: CASSPGLAGALENIQYF
DNA: TGCGCCAGCAGCCCGGGACTAGCGGGAGCGCTAGAAAACATTCAGTACTTC

D: .
J: TRBJ2-7
size: .
V: TRBV6-5
CDR3: CASSSPSGTAF
DNA: TGTGCCAGCAGTTCCCCGTCGGGAACGGCCTTC

D: .
J: TRBJ2-5
size: .
V: TRBV7-8
CDR3: CASSLAAGETQYF
DNA: TGTGCCAGCAGCTTAGCAGCGGGCGAGACCCAGTACTTC

D: .
J: TRBJ2-7
size: .
V: TRBV5-4
CDR3: CASSLGGRGSARYEQYF
DNA: TGTGCCAGCAGCTTGGGGGGCAGGGGATCGGCCCGCTACGAGCAGTACTTC

D: TRBD1
J: TRBJ2-7
size: .
V: TRBV29-1
CDR3: CSAGTGGYEQYF
DNA: TGCAGCGCGGGGACAGGGGGCTACGAGCAGTACTTC

D: .
J: TRBJ2-5
size: .
V: TRBV4-2
CDR3: CASSLMDGGQETQYF
DNA: TGTGCCAGCAGCCTCATGGACGGGGGCCAAGAGACCCAGTACTTC

D: .
J: TRBJ1-2
size: once
V: TRBV6-1
CDR3: CASSEAQGGYTF
DNA: TGTGCCAGCAGTGAAGCGCAGGGTGGCTACACCTTC

D: .
J: TRBJ2-1
size: .
V: TRBV30
CDR3: CAWSVGAGLNEQFF
DNA: TGTGCCTGGAGTGTAGGGGCGGGACTCAATGAGCAGTTCTTC

D: .
J: TRBJ1-1
size: .
V: TRBV7-3
CDR3: CASSLVGGVPNTEAFF
DNA: TGTGCCAGCAGCTTGGTCGGGGGAGTGCCGAACACTGAAGCTTTCTTT

D: .
J: TRBJ2-7
size: .
V: TRBV25-1
CDR3: CASSDDRPPYEQYF
DNA: TGTGCCAGCAGTGATGACAGGCCCCCCTACGAGCAGTACTTC